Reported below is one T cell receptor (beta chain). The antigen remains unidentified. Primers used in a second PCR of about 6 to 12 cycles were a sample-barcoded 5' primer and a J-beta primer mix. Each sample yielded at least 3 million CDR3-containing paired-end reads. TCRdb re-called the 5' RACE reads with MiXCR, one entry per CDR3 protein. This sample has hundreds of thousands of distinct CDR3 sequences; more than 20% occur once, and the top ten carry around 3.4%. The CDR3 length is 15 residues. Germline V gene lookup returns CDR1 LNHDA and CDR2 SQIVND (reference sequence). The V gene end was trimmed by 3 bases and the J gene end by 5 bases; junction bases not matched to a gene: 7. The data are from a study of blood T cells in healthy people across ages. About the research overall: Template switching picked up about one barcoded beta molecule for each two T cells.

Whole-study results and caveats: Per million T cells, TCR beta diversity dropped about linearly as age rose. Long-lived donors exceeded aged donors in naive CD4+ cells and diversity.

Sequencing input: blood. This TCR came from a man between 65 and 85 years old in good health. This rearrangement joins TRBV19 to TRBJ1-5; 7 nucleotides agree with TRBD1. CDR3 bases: TGTGCCAGTAGTATCGGACAGGCCCACGATCAGCCCCAGCATTTT. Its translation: CASSIGQAHDQPQHF.